One sample yielded the 21 T cell receptor beta chains listed below, sequenced in a study of blood T cell repertoires in COVID-19. Here immunoSEQ multiplex PCR was the method, and the copy in TCRdb shows in-frame clones only, minus some. The sample lists around 80,000 clones, roughly 82% occurring once. The sequenced material came from peripheral blood. Every receptor here comes from an elderly man with acute or convalescent COVID-19.

The CDR3 loop reads CASSPVATDHEQYF. DNA for the CDR3: TGTGCCAGCTCACCAGTCGCGACAGACCACGAGCAGTACTTC. The chain combines TRBV18 with TRBJ2-7; perhaps TRBD1 as D (5 bases). Germline V gene lookup returns CDR1 KGHSH and CDR2 LQKENI. V lost 2 bases, J lost 5 bases, and 13 bases lay in between. The CDR3 is made up of 14 amino acids.

This clone appeared a single time. In nucleotides, the CDR3 is TGCGCCAGCAGTCCACAGGCCACGAACACTGAAGCTTTCTTT. Translated: CASSPQATNTEAFF. V usage is TRBV5-1 and J usage is TRBJ1-1; TRBD1 is a possible D gene (5 bases). Deletions cut 5 bases from V and 1 base from J, with 12 bases between. CDR3 length: 14 residues. Germline assignment: CDR1 SGHRS and CDR2 YFSETQ.

The V and J genes are TRBV7-9 and TRBJ2-2; the match to TRBD2 covers 10 bases. The CDR3 runs to 16 residues. Germline CDR1 is SEHNR and CDR2 is FQNEAQ (reference sequence). V was pared by 2 bases and J by 7 bases, with 7 bases of the junction left unmatched. CDR3 in amino acids: CASSLQLAGRIGELFF. The CDR3, as DNA: TGTGCCAGCAGCTTACAACTAGCGGGGCGGATCGGGGAGCTGTTTTTT.

In this sample, this clone turned up a few times. Additional DNA sequences in this sample encode the identical CDR3. This chain links TRBV12-3 or TRBV12-4 with TRBJ1-1; D possibly corresponds to TRBD1 (6 bases). The CDR3 length is 13 residues. V was cut by 5 bases and J by 1 base, with 8 bases left in between. In nucleotides, the CDR3 is TGTGCCAGCAGTCGACAGGAGAACACTGAAGCTTTCTTT. The encoded protein is CASSRQENTEAFF.

The chain has TRBV2 and TRBJ2-3; 8 bases fit TRBD1. Germline CDR1 reads SNHLY; CDR2 reads FYNNEI. The length of the CDR3 is 16 residues. With V trimmed by 2 bases and J by 6 bases, 10 bases remained unmatched. The CDR3 region has the DNA TGTGCCAGCAGTGAACAGGCGGCAGGGGGCATGGATACGCAGTATTTT. Translation: CASSEQAAGGMDTQYF.

CDR3 in amino acids: CASTSYLGQGIYGYTF. For the CDR3, the DNA is TGTGCCAGTACTTCTTACTTGGGACAGGGGATCTATGGCTACACCTTC. The chain has TRBV19 and TRBJ1-2; TRBD1 matches 10 bases. This CDR3 contains 16 residues. The V and J ends lost 7 bases and 4 bases, in that order; junction bases with no gene match: 12. Germline V gives CDR1 LNHDA, CDR2 SQIVND (reference sequence).

Comments on this clone: Other DNA sequences from this sample encode an identical CDR3 as well. This chain links TRBV18 with TRBJ2-5; possibly TRBD2 for D (6 bases). There are 13 residues in the CDR3. The V end lost 4 bases, the J end lost 1 base, and 7 bases lay between the germline ends. Per germline, CDR1 KGHSH and CDR2 LQKENI. The CDR3 here is CASSREVQETQYF. The CDR3 coding sequence is TGTGCCAGCTCACGGGAGGTCCAAGAGACCCAGTACTTC.

This clone was observed a single time. The chain is built from TRBV30 and TRBJ1-6; D is ambiguous. This CDR3 is 13 amino acids long. Germline CDR1 and CDR2: GTSNPN and SVGIG (reference sequence). V was shortened by 7 bases and J by 13 bases, with 20 bases between the two germline ends. CDR3 in DNA: TGTGCCTTTACCCGGGGAAGCATTTCGCCCCTCCACTTT. This translates into CAFTRGSISPLHF.

The chain combines TRBV27 with TRBJ1-4; D might be TRBD1 (6 bases). The CDR3 loop spans 15 amino acids. The V end was cut by 1 base, the J end by 7 bases, with 13 bases between. Germline V CDR1 and CDR2: MNHEY, SMNVEV (reference sequence). The CDR3, as DNA: TGTGCCAGCAGTTTATTGAGAGGGGGAAGTGAAAAACTGTTTTTT. Amino acid sequence: CASSLLRGGSEKLFF.

J is TRBJ2-1 and V is TRBV27; TRBD1 matches 9 bases. Germline values: CDR1 MNHEY, CDR2 SMNVEV (reference sequence). Losses at the gene ends were 5 bases for V and 1 base for J; bases not matched to a gene: 3. This CDR3 region has 15 residues. Here the CDR3 reads CASSLQGASYNEQFF. The CDR3 DNA follows: TGTGCCAGCAGTCTACAGGGGGCGTCCTACAATGAGCAGTTCTTC.

The V gene is TRBV7-9, the J gene TRBJ1-2; D perhaps matches TRBD1 (6 bases). V was clipped by 5 bases and J by 14 bases, with 18 bases between them. Germline values: CDR1 SEHNR, CDR2 FQNEAQ (reference sequence). The CDR3 runs to 12 residues. The CDR3 loop is CASSPETGLLTF. In DNA, the CDR3 is TGTGCCAGCAGCCCAGAAACAGGGCTACTGACCTTC. Full variable domain (rest looked up from reference TRBV7-9 and TRBJ1-2): DTGVSQNPRHKITKRGQNVTFRCDPISEHNRLYWYRQTLGQGPEFLTYFQNEAQLEKSRLLSDRFSAERPKGSFSTLEIQRTEQGDSAMYLCASSPETGLLTFGSGTRLTVV.

This chain connects TRBV29-1 to TRBJ1-1, with TRBD1 as a possible D gene (6 bases). The V gene lost 6 bases and the J gene lost 5 bases, with 10 bases spanning the gap. The V gene's germline CDR1 is SQVTM and CDR2 ANQGSEA. This CDR3 contains 11 residues. For the CDR3, the DNA is TGCAGCGTGAGAGGGGGAACTGAAGCTTTCTTT. Translated, it gives CSVRGGTEAFF.

The chain has TRBV5-1 and TRBJ2-3; D might be TRBD1 (6 bases). Germline V gives CDR1 SGHRS, CDR2 YFSETQ. Trimming pared 0 bases from V and 4 bases from J, leaving 15 bases between. The CDR3 consists of 16 residues. CDR3 region: CASSLAGFRGPDTQYF. DNA of the CDR3: TGCGCCAGCAGCTTGGCCGGTTTCAGGGGCCCAGATACGCAGTATTTT.

The V gene is TRBV18, the J gene TRBJ1-3; no reliable D call. V lost 3 bases to trimming and J lost 1 base, with 13 bases between them. Germline V gene data show CDR1 as KGHSH and CDR2 as LQKENI. The CDR3 contains 16 residues. The CDR3 DNA sequence: TGTGCCAGCTCACCTGCCGGGAGTACTTCTGGAAACACCATATATTTT. Protein product: CASSPAGSTSGNTIYF. Looking up the rest from reference TRBV18 and TRBJ1-3 gives the full variable domain: NAGVMQNPRHLVRRRGQEARLRCSPMKGHSHVYWYRQLPEEGLKFMVYLQKENIIDESGMPKERFSAEFPKEGPSILRIQQVVRGDSAAYFCASSPAGSTSGNTIYFGEGSWLTVV.

This rearrangement joins TRBV12-3 or TRBV12-4 to TRBJ1-2; no firm D call. With 5 bases removed from V and 3 bases from J, the gap between germline ends came to 7 bases. This CDR3 has 12 residues. The CDR3 protein is CASSPEHYGYTF. CDR3 sequence (DNA): TGTGCCAGCAGTCCAGAACACTATGGCTACACCTTC.

The CDR3 loop reads CASSADRAYNEQFF. The CDR3 DNA reads as TGTGCCAGCAGCGCCGACAGGGCCTACAATGAGCAGTTCTTC. This chain uses TRBV13 with TRBJ2-1; 7 bases align to TRBD1. V trimming: 5 bases; J trimming: 2 bases; junction bases outside the gene matches: 3. CDR1 and CDR2 from the germline V gene are PRHDT and FYEKMQ (reference sequence). CDR3 size: 14 residues.

The chain employs TRBV5-6 and TRBJ2-5, with D possibly matching TRBD1 (6 bases). CDR3 length: 15 amino acids. Between the trimmed V and J ends, which lost 1 base and 5 bases, there was a span of 15 bases. The germline V gene encodes CDR1 SGHDT and CDR2 YYEEEE. CDR3 sequence reads: CASSLRQGHVETQYF. The CDR3 DNA reads as TGTGCCAGCAGCTTGAGGCAGGGGCATGTGGAGACCCAGTACTTC.

V is TRBV9 and J is TRBJ2-2; D may be TRBD2 (6 bases). The V gene lost 3 bases and the J gene lost 1 base, with 16 bases spanning the gap. This CDR3 has 17 residues. Germline lookup yields CDR1 SGDLS and CDR2 YYNGEE. The DNA for the CDR3 is TGTGCCAGCAGCGACAGCCACCGGGACTTGAACACCGGGGAGCTGTTTTTT. Residues: CASSDSHRDLNTGELFF.

The chain's CDR3 is CASRFQGHTEAFF. The CDR3 DNA follows: TGCGCCAGCAGATTCCAGGGTCACACTGAAGCTTTCTTT. This chain connects TRBV5-1 to TRBJ1-1; TRBD1 might be the D (5 bases). V was cut by 5 bases and J by 3 bases, with 11 bases left in between. The CDR3 loop spans 13 amino acids. CDR1 and CDR2 (germline): SGHRS, YFSETQ.

This chain's CDR3 is CAWSPTGTYEQYF. The CDR3 nucleotides read TGTGCCTGGAGCCCGACAGGGACGTACGAGCAGTACTTC. The genes are TRBV30 and TRBJ2-7; 7 positions agree with TRBD1. The ends lost 3 bases at V and 4 bases at J; junction bases unmatched: 6. The CDR3 consists of 13 residues. The germline gives CDR1 GTSNPN, CDR2 SVGIG (reference sequence).

In the case of this clone: This CDR3 is also generated by other DNA sequences in the sample. CDR3 region: CASSAGNTEAFF. Here the CDR3 DNA reads TGCGCCAGCAGTGCAGGGAACACTGAAGCTTTCTTT. The chain has TRBV10-2 and TRBJ1-1, with D hard to call. This CDR3 is built from 12 residues. Germline CDR1 is WSHSY and CDR2 is SAAADI. The V and J ends lost 4 bases and 1 base respectively, with 4 bases between them.